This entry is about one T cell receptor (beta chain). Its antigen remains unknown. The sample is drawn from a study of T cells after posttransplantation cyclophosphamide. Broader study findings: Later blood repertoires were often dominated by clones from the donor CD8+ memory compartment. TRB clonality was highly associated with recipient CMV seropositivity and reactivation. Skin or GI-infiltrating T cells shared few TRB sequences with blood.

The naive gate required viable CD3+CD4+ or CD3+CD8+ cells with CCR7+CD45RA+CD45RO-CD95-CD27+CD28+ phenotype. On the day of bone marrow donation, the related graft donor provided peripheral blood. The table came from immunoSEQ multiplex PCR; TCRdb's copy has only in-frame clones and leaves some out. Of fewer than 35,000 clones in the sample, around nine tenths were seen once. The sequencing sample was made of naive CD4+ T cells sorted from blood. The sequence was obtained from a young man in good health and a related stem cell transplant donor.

CDR3 protein: CASSMTSGGAYEQYF. The DNA of the CDR3 is TGTGCCAGCAGCATGACTAGCGGGGGGGCCTACGAGCAGTACTTC. The rearrangement uses TRBV7-8 and TRBJ2-7; 14 nucleotides align to TRBD2. The CDR3 covers 15 residues. Unmatched junction bases numbered 2, after V lost 5 bases and J lost 2 bases. From germline, CDR1 is SGHVS and CDR2 FQNEAQ.